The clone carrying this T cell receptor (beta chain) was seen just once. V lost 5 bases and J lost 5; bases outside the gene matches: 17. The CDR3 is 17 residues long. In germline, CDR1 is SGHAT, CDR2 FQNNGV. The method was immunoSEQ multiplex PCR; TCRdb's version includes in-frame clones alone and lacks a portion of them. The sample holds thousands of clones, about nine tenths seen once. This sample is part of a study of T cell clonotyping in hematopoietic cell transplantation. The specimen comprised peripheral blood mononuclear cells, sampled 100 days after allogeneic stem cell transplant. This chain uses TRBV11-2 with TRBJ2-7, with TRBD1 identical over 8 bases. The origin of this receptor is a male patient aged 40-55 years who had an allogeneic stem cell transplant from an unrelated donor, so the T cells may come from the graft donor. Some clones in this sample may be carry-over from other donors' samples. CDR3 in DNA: TGTGCCAGCAGCCCAGGGCGATGGCGGGACAGGTCTAACGAGCAGTACTTC. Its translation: CASSPGRWRDRSNEQYF. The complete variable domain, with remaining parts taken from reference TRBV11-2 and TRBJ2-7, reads EAGVAQSPRYKIIEKRQSVAFWCNPISGHATLYWYQQILGQGPKLLIQFQNNGVVDDSQLPKDRFSAERLKGVDSTLKIQPAKLEDSAVYLCASSPGRWRDRSNEQYFGPGTRLTVT.